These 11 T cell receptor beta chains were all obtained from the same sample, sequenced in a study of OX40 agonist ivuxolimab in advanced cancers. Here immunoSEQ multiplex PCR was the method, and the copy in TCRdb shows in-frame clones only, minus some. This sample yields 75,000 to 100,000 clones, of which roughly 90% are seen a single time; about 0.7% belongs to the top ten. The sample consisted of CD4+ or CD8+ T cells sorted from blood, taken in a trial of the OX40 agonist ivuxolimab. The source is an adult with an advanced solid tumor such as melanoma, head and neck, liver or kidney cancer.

CDR3 coding DNA: TGTGCCAGCAGCCCCCCGAGCCCAGCGGGAATCTACGAGCAGTACTTC. It yields the protein CASSPPSPAGIYEQYF. This chain connects TRBV28 to TRBJ2-7, with 7 nucleotides matching TRBD2. The CDR3 has 16 amino acids. Trimming removed 6 bases from V and 3 bases from J; junction bases left unmatched: 14. Germline V lookup: CDR1 MDHEN, CDR2 SYDVKM. The whole variable domain, remainder taken from reference TRBV28 and TRBJ2-7, is DVKVTQSSRYLVKRTGEKVFLECVQDMDHENMFWYRQDPGLGLRLIYFSYDVKMKEKGDIPEGYSVSREKKERFSLILESASTNQTSMYLCASSPPSPAGIYEQYFGPGTRLTVT.

DNA of the CDR3: TGTGCCAGCAGTTTCTCGGGGACAGGCTCCTACGAGCAGTACTTC. Its protein product is CASSFSGTGSYEQYF. This chain uses TRBV28 with TRBJ2-7, with TRBD1 identical over 8 bases. V gave up 3 bases and J gave up 0 bases; unmatched junction bases: 4. Germline V gene sequence: CDR1 MDHEN, CDR2 SYDVKM. The CDR3 has 15 amino acids.

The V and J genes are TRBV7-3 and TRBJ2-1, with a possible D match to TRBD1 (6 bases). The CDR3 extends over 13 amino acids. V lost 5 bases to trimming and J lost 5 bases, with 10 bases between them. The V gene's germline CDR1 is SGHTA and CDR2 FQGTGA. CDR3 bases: TGTGCCAGCAGCCAGGGACACAACAATGAGCAGTTCTTC. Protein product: CASSQGHNNEQFF.

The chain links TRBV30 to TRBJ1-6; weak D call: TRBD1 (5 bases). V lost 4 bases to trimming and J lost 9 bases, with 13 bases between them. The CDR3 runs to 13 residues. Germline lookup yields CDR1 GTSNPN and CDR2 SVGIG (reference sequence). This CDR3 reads CAWMRQGFSPLHF. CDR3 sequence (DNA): TGTGCCTGGATGCGGCAGGGTTTTTCACCCCTCCACTTT.

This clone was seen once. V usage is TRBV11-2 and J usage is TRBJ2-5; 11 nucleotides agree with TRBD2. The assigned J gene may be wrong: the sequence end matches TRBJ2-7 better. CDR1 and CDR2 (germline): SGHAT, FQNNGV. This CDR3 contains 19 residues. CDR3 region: CASSAKQTILAGGNYEQYF. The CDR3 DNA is TGTGCCAGCAGCGCTAAACAAACTATCCTAGCGGGAGGAAACTACGAGCAGTACTTC.

This CDR3 is CASSYDPDTEAFF. CDR3 nucleotide sequence: TGTGCCAGCAGTTACGATCCAGACACTGAAGCTTTCTTT. The J gene is TRBJ1-1, the V gene TRBV6-6; D is undetermined. Trimming left V 2 bases short and J 3 bases short, with 7 bases between. Germline V gene sequence: CDR1 MNHNY, CDR2 SVGAGI (reference sequence). This CDR3 contains 13 residues.

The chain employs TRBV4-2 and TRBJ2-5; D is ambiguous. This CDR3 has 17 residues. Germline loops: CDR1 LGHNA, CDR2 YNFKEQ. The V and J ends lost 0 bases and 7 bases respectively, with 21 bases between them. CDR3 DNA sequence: TGTGCCAGCAGCCAAGAGGCCGCCGGGCTTCAGTTCGGGACCCAGTACTTC. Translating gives CASSQEAAGLQFGTQYF.

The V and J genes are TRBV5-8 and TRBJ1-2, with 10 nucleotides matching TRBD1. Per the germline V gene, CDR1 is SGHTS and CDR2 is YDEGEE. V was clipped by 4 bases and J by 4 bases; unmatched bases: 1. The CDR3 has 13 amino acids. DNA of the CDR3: TGTGCCAGCAGCCGGGACAGGGGCTATGGCTACACCTTC. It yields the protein CASSRDRGYGYTF.

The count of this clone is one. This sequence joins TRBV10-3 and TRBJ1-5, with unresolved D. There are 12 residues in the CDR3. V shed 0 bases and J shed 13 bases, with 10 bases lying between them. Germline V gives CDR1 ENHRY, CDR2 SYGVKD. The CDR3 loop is CAISESGRLQHF. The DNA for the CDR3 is TGTGCCATCAGTGAGTCGGGCCGACTTCAGCATTTT.

This chain's CDR3 is CASSESHYNEQFF. The CDR3 nucleotides are TGCGCCAGCAGTGAGTCTCACTACAATGAGCAGTTCTTC. The rearrangement joins TRBV10-1 to TRBJ2-1; D unclear. Trimming took 0 bases from V and 3 from J, leaving 3 bases between them. The CDR3 is made up of 13 amino acids. CDR1 and CDR2 (germline): WNHNN, SYGVQD (reference sequence).

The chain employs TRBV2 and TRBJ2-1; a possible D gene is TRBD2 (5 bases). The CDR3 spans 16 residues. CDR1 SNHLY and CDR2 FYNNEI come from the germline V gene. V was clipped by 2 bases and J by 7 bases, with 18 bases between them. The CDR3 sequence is CASSEPTRTVPNEQFF. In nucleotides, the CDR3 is TGTGCCAGCAGTGAACCAACTAGGACCGTCCCGAATGAGCAGTTCTTC.